The entry that follows covers one T cell receptor beta chain sequence. The antigen is unknown. The sample belongs to a study of vaccination and CD4 T cells after COVID-19. For the study at large: Timing of post-vaccine sample collection was a median about 72 days after dose two, with a range of 14 to 241.

Study results and limitations: In convalescent patients, a median approximately 86% of post-vaccine SARS-CoV-2-reactive clones appeared only after vaccination.

One entry per CDR3 protein results from TCRdb running MiXCR on the PCR reads. The table includes about 39,000 distinct CDR3 sequences, about 35% detected once. Time point of the sample: late sampling 161 to 241 days after vaccination in a few convalescent patients. Positive PCR dates ranged from March to December 2020; these dates predated US Alpha, Beta and Delta variants. Trimming stripped 6 bases from V and 2 bases from J, with 14 bases between. CDR1 and CDR2 from the germline V gene are MNHNS and SASEGT. CDR3 length: 14 amino acids. This TCR derives from a human donor who had recovered from COVID-19. Sequencing used CD4+ T cells from blood, obtained about 7 months after SARS-CoV-2 vaccination. The chain has TRBV6-1 and TRBJ2-7; the D gene is possibly TRBD2 (6 bases). The CDR3 DNA is TGTGCCAGCAGGGGACTGGATGGGCCCTACGAGCAGTACTTC. Its translation: CASRGLDGPYEQYF.